A few counts support the clone carrying this T cell receptor (beta chain). What it binds is unknown. These data belong to a study of early T cells in non-severe SARS-CoV-2 infection. Looking at the study overall: Bulk RNA taken from unsorted whole blood was sequenced, leaving chains unpaired. General study points: Anti-spike CD8 specificities were favored by VDJdb matching, whose results missed private and CD4 specificities.

Researchers tagged individual cDNA molecules with unique molecular identifiers. MiXCR was run by TCRdb on the 5' RACE reads, yielding one entry per CDR3 protein. This table has tens of thousands of distinct CDR3 sequences, 10% appearing once. J was trimmed by 2 bases and V by 2 bases; bases with no gene match: 2. Germline V lookup: CDR1 MNHNY, CDR2 SVGAGI (reference sequence). The CDR3 has 16 residues. What was sequenced was whole blood. This clonotype was sampled from an adult who was a healthcare worker with PCR-confirmed SARS-CoV-2 infection or an uninfected control (not recorded which). The chain is built from TRBV6-6 and TRBJ2-4, with 11 bases fitting TRBD1. CDR3 in DNA: TGTGCCAGCAGTTACGGACAGGGGGCGACCAAAAACATTCAGTACTTC. Encoded protein: CASSYGQGATKNIQYF.